The 15 T cell receptor beta chains below come from one sample, sequenced in a study of response to subunit inactivated influenza vaccine. TCRdb reprocessed the RT-PCR reads with MiXCR, giving one entry per CDR3 protein. Of 150,000 to 200,000 distinct CDR3 sequences in the sample, about a tenth were seen once. The specimen comprised non-naive T cells sorted from PBMCs, sampled roughly 45 days after vaccination. Source of these receptors: a man over 45 who received an inactivated influenza vaccine.

The table lists this clonotype with a few counts. The CDR3 nucleotides read TGTGCCAGCAGCCAATTTGAGACCCAGTACTTC. It encodes CASSQFETQYF. This sequence joins TRBV14 and TRBJ2-5, with D unresolved. V was clipped by 2 bases and J by 5 bases, with 3 bases between them. The CDR3 has 11 residues. Per germline, CDR1 SGHDN and CDR2 FVKESK.

The V and J genes are TRBV19 and TRBJ2-3; D is unresolved. CDR1 LNHDA and CDR2 SQIVND come from the germline V gene (reference sequence). The CDR3 length is 15 residues. Trimming removed 5 bases from V and 2 bases from J, with 14 bases in between. The CDR3 is CASSDHPKATDTQYF. As DNA, the CDR3 is TGTGCCAGTAGTGACCACCCTAAGGCCACAGATACGCAGTATTTT.

This clonotype was observed a few times. This chain connects TRBV3-1 to TRBJ1-2; D not certain. This CDR3 is 16 amino acids long. Germline lookup yields CDR1 LGHDT and CDR2 YNNKEL (reference sequence). V was cut by 0 bases and J by 6 bases, with 17 bases left in between. The chain's CDR3 is CASSQEGTGEVDGYTF. CDR3 DNA: TGTGCCAGCAGCCAAGAAGGAACTGGTGAGGTGGATGGCTACACCTTC.

This clonotype has more than one count but fewer than ten. The gene calls are TRBV9 and TRBJ2-2; D remains unclear. Deletions cut 0 bases from V and 1 base from J, with 7 bases between. The CDR3 consists of 15 residues. The germline V gene has CDR1 SGDLS and CDR2 YYNGEE. The DNA of the CDR3 is TGTGCCAGCAGCGTAGCGGCCAGGAACACCGGGGAGCTGTTTTTT. Translating it yields CASSVAARNTGELFF. Together with reference TRBV9 and TRBJ2-2, the CDR3 gives the full variable domain: DSGVTQTPKHLITATGQRVTLRCSPRSGDLSVYWYQQSLDQGLQFLIQYYNGEERAKGNILERFSAQQFPDLHSELNLSSLELGDSALYFCASSVAARNTGELFFGEGSRLTVL.

V gene TRBV7-9 combines with J gene TRBJ2-1; D may be TRBD2 (6 bases). Germline V gene sequence: CDR1 SEHNR, CDR2 FQNEAQ (reference sequence). Trimming removed 1 base from V and 1 base from J, with 11 bases in between. The CDR3 runs to 16 residues. The CDR3 region is CASSLVSAGSYNEQFF. The DNA for the CDR3 is TGTGCCAGCAGCTTAGTGTCTGCGGGGTCCTACAATGAGCAGTTCTTC. Filled out from reference TRBV7-9 and TRBJ2-1, the complete variable domain reads DTGVSQNPRHKITKRGQNVTFRCDPISEHNRLYWYRQTLGQGPEFLTYFQNEAQLEKSRLLSDRFSAERPKGSFSTLEIQRTEQGDSAMYLCASSLVSAGSYNEQFFGPGTRLTVL.

V and J are TRBV24-1 and TRBJ2-2; D unclear. Germline CDR1 reads KGHDR; CDR2 reads SFDVKD. The CDR3 is made up of 17 amino acids. The V end lost 4 bases, the J end lost 1 base, and 15 bases lay between the germline ends. CDR3: CATSDFQVSKNTGELFF. The CDR3 nucleotides are TGTGCCACCAGTGACTTCCAGGTTAGCAAGAACACCGGGGAGCTGTTTTTT.

This clonotype was counted at least ten times. This chain connects TRBV20-1 to TRBJ2-7, with D unresolved. Germline V gives CDR1 DFQATT, CDR2 SNEGSKA (reference sequence). The CDR3 spans 13 residues. V lost 6 bases and J 0 bases, leaving 12 bases between the germline ends. The CDR3 protein is CSAPDIRSYEQYF. The CDR3 bases are TGCAGTGCCCCTGACATCCGCTCCTACGAGCAGTACTTC.

The rearrangement uses TRBV4-3 and TRBJ2-3; 7 bases match TRBD1. V gave up 0 bases and J gave up 2 bases; unmatched junction bases: 5. The CDR3 totals 16 residues. Germline V gene data show CDR1 as LGHNA and CDR2 as YSLEER. CDR3 bases: TGCGCCAGCAGCCAAGATTTGGGACAGTCCACAGATACGCAGTATTTT. Translated, it gives CASSQDLGQSTDTQYF.

The rearrangement links TRBV14 to TRBJ1-2; D unresolved. The CDR3 has 13 residues. Trimming took 4 bases from V and 5 from J, leaving 11 bases between them. Germline V gene data show CDR1 as SGHDN and CDR2 as FVKESK. CDR3 nucleotides: TGTGCCAGCAGCCGCACGCAGACTTATGGCTACACCTTC. Translation gives CASSRTQTYGYTF.

The chain combines TRBV3-1 with TRBJ1-4; no definite D call. Trimming stripped 4 bases from V and 8 bases from J, with 14 bases between. CDR3 length: 14 residues. The germline gives CDR1 LGHDT, CDR2 YNNKEL (reference sequence). In DNA form, the CDR3 reads TGTGCCAGCAGCCTTCTCCTCGAAGGGGAAAAACTGTTTTTT. As protein: CASSLLLEGEKLFF.

The sample holds many counts of this clonotype. The chain uses TRBV15 and TRBJ2-7; D is tentatively TRBD1 or TRBD2 (6 bases each). The V end lost 8 bases, the J end lost 2 bases, and 19 bases lay between the germline ends. Germline CDR1 LNHNV, CDR2 YYDKDF (reference sequence). The CDR3 has 15 residues. The CDR3 reads CATSKGGNNPYEQYF. The CDR3 bases are TGTGCCACCTCAAAAGGGGGGAATAATCCCTACGAGCAGTACTTC.

This clonotype was counted ten times or more. The chain couples TRBV5-6 to TRBJ2-7, with no clear D. Trimming removed 4 bases from V and 2 bases from J, with 7 bases in between. CDR1 SGHDT and CDR2 YYEEEE come from the germline V gene. The CDR3 spans 12 residues. DNA for the CDR3: TGTGCCAGCAGCAAGCCGACCTACGAGCAGTACTTC. This encodes CASSKPTYEQYF.

This clonotype was counted a few times. CDR3 sequence (DNA): TGTGCCAGCAGTGCCCCAGGGGGGAACACTGAAGCTTTCTTT. This encodes CASSAPGGNTEAFF. The chain recombines TRBV6-1 with TRBJ1-1; 7 bases align to TRBD1. The germline V gene encodes CDR1 MNHNS and CDR2 SASEGT. The CDR3 runs 14 residues. With V trimmed by 4 bases and J by 1 base, 3 bases remained unmatched.

This clonotype was seen a handful of times. The V gene is TRBV25-1, the J gene TRBJ2-2, with D uncertain. V shed 0 bases and J shed 2 bases, with 1 base lying between them. Per germline, CDR1 MGHDK and CDR2 SYGVNS. The CDR3 consists of 13 residues. The CDR3, as DNA: TGTGCCAGCAGTGAATATAACACCGGGGAGCTGTTTTTT. It codes for CASSEYNTGELFF.

Concerning this clonotype itself: The junction does not match germline at one end; this may be a read error. The chain employs TRBV5-5 and TRBJ1-2, with D hard to call. This CDR3 spans 13 amino acids. Germline CDR1 is SGHKS and CDR2 is YYEKEE (reference sequence). In nucleotides, the CDR3 is TGTGCCAGGGGCCTCGGGCTCAACTGTGGCTACACCTTC. Translating gives CARGLGLNCGYTF. The complete variable domain, with remaining parts taken from reference TRBV5-5 and TRBJ1-2, reads DAGVTQSPTHLIKTRGQQVTLRCSPISGHKSVSWYQQVLGQGPQFIFQYYEKEERGRGNFPDRFSARQFPNYSSELNVNALLLGDSALYLCARGLGLNCGYTFGSGTRLTVV.